This T cell receptor beta chain is drawn from a study of blood T cell repertoires in COVID-19. Study information: Some COVID-19 samples were acute and others convalescent; all came from the United States, Italy and Spain. T cells, B-cell-depleted T cells, or PBMCs supplied cDNA or gDNA.

As handled by the study authors: How many nucleated cells were present was estimated from reference gene primer amplification. The method was immunoSEQ multiplex PCR; TCRdb's version includes in-frame clones alone and lacks a portion of them. That table supplies the V and J calls and clone size; D and trimming were determined from the DNA. The top ten hold roughly a fifth of the sample, which has 150,000 to 200,000 clones, 80% to 90% seen once. The CDR3 loop spans 20 amino acids. Looked up from germline, CDR1 is LGHDT and CDR2 is YNNKEL (reference sequence). J lost 0 bases, V lost 4 bases, and 13 bases had no gene match.

This TCR was recovered from a woman of 80 years or more with acute or convalescent COVID-19. V is TRBV3-1 (or the pseudogene TRBV3-2) and J is TRBJ2-6; 9 bases map to TRBD1. Sequences were obtained from peripheral blood. The CDR3 DNA sequence: TGTGCCAGCAGCCCTTTATTAGGGGGACAGGGCCTCTCTGGGGCCAACGTCCTGACTTTC. The encoded protein is CASSPLLGGQGLSGANVLTF.